This T cell receptor (beta chain) was identified in a study of beta chain features in type 1 diabetes. Study outcomes and limitations: TCRB CDR3 length was moderately but significantly reduced in all four CD4+ subsets of Type 1 diabetes patients.

This clone was observed a handful of times. The target antigen is unknown. Germline CDR1 SGHTA, CDR2 FQGNSA. The V gene end was trimmed by 3 bases and the J gene end by 8 bases; junction bases not matched to a gene: 2. The CDR3 sequence is 13 residues long. A sort by CD45RO/CCR7/CD25/CD127/CD95/CD27 yielded CD4+ naive, central memory, regulatory and stem cell-like memory cells. Every isolated RNA sample was fully reverse transcribed, so sequencing captured expressed TCRB transcripts. Assay used: immunoSEQ multiplex PCR; TCRdb lists only in-frame clones, some missing. Of more than 100,000 clones in the sample, approximately 30% were seen once.

Sequenced: central memory CD4+ T cells from blood. This clonotype originated in a woman between 18 and 30 years old with type 1 diabetes. The rearrangement links TRBV7-2 to TRBJ1-4, with 8 bases aligning to TRBD1. The CDR3 here is CASSFDRGEKLFF. The CDR3 DNA is TGTGCCAGCAGCTTCGACAGGGGCGAAAAACTGTTTTTT.